These 3 T cell receptor beta chains originate from one sample sequenced in a study of blood T cell repertoires in COVID-19. This table comes from immunoSEQ multiplex PCR, and its TCRdb copy is limited to in-frame clones, with some not included. Seen here are 70,000 to 90,000 clones, roughly 80% observed once, and the top ten hold around 11%. Sequenced: peripheral blood. The receptors were gathered from a man aged 65 to 85 with acute or convalescent COVID-19.

This chain links TRBV6-5 with TRBJ2-3; TRBD1 matches 7 bases. Germline trimming cut 6 bases from V and 4 bases from J; bases unmatched to any gene: 10. Germline V gene lookup returns CDR1 MNHEY and CDR2 SVGAGI. The CDR3 sequence is 15 residues long. The CDR3 protein is CASRATGLEADTQYF. DNA for the CDR3: TGTGCCAGCAGGGCGACAGGGCTAGAAGCAGATACGCAGTATTTT.

V gene TRBV7-2 combines with J gene TRBJ1-2; tentatively, D is TRBD1 (6 bases). The CDR3 is 15 amino acids. V shed 1 base and J shed 8 bases, with 17 bases lying between them. The germline CDR1 and CDR2 sequences are SGHTA and FQGNSA. CDR3 residues: CASSLDRARAGGYTF. The CDR3 DNA is TGTGCCAGCAGCTTAGACAGGGCCCGGGCAGGGGGCTACACCTTC.

The chain carries TRBV30 and TRBJ1-1, with 11 nucleotides matching TRBD1. The length of the CDR3 is 14 residues. J lost 3 bases, V lost 0 bases, and 0 bases had no gene match. Per germline, CDR1 GTSNPN and CDR2 SVGIG (reference sequence). CDR3 residues: CAWSVDRGHTEAFF. CDR3 nucleotide sequence: TGTGCCTGGAGTGTGGACAGGGGGCACACTGAAGCTTTCTTT.